One and the same sample provided the 3 T cell receptor beta chains below, sequenced in a study of cytomegalovirus exposure and HLA in healthy donors. PCR amplification relied on 60 Vbeta primers (plus 13 Jbeta primers). The table came from immunoSEQ multiplex PCR; TCRdb's copy has only in-frame clones and leaves some out. The table shows more than 110,000 clones, with 65% to 80% occurring only once. The sample taken for sequencing was PBMCs. Receptor source: a woman in her twenties or thirties in good health and CMV-seronegative.

The chain is built from TRBV23-1 and TRBJ2-5; D unresolved. TRBV23-1 is classed as an ORF, of uncertain function. Trimming stripped 7 bases from V and 2 bases from J, with 8 bases between. The CDR3 contains 12 residues. In nucleotides, the CDR3 is TGCGCCAGCAACTGTTGGCAAGAGACCCAGTACTTC. This encodes CASNCWQETQYF.

This clone was counted a few times. As DNA, the CDR3 is TGCGCCAGCAGCCGGGGGGGAAGGGGTTCAATCAATGAGCAGTTCTTC. Protein sequence: CASSRGGRGSINEQFF. The chain is built from TRBV5-1 and TRBJ2-1; 8 nucleotides align to TRBD2. The CDR3 is 16 amino acids. The germline V gene has CDR1 SGHRS and CDR2 YFSETQ. Trimming cost V 4 bases and J 6 bases; bases outside gene matches: 12.

The rearrangement links TRBV6-1 to TRBJ1-4; TRBD1 matches 9 bases. Unmatched junction bases numbered 5, after V lost 6 bases and J lost 3 bases. The CDR3 sequence is 15 residues long. CDR1 and CDR2 from the germline V gene are MNHNS and SASEGT. The CDR3 loop is CASSLNRGPNEKLFF. Written as DNA, the CDR3 is TGTGCCAGCAGCCTAAACAGGGGGCCTAATGAAAAACTGTTTTTT.